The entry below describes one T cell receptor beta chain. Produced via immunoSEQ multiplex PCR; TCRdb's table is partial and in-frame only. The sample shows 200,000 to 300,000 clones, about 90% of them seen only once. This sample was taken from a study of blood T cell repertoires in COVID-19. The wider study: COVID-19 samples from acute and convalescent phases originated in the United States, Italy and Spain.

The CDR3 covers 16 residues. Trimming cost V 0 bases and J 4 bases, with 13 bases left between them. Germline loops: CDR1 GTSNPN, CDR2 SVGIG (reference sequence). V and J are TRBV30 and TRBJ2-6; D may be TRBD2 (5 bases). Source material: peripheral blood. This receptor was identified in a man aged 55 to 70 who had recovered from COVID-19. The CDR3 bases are TGTGCCTGGAGTGTACGCAGAGGGTTCGGGGCCAACGTCCTGACTTTC. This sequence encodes CAWSVRRGFGANVLTF.